This T cell receptor (beta chain) was profiled in a study of cytomegalovirus exposure and HLA in healthy donors. Study-level points and caveats: Later analysis identified several of the most significant clusters that appeared linked to common viral pathogens.

PCR primers comprised 60 Vbeta and 13 Jbeta primers. Original analysis: A later analysis tallied 80 million or so unique TCR beta chains, some 12 million of them shared. Produced via immunoSEQ multiplex PCR; TCRdb's table is partial and in-frame only. The DNA was the basis for D and trimming; V, J and clone size are from that table. This sample's table reports 95,000 to 150,000 clones. With regard to this clone: Its specificity is unknown.

Looked up from germline, CDR1 is LGHNA and CDR2 is YSLEER. Trimming at V came to 2 bases and at J to 8 bases, leaving 8 bases not matched to a gene. The CDR3 totals 17 residues. Sequenced sample: PBMCs. V usage is TRBV4-3 and J usage is TRBJ2-2; 13 nucleotides align to TRBD2. This clonotype was obtained from a man aged 25-45 years in good health and CMV-seronegative. CDR3 sequence: CASSQSGLAGKRGELFF. The CDR3, as DNA: TGCGCCAGCAGCCAATCGGGACTAGCGGGGAAGCGGGGGGAGCTGTTTTTT.